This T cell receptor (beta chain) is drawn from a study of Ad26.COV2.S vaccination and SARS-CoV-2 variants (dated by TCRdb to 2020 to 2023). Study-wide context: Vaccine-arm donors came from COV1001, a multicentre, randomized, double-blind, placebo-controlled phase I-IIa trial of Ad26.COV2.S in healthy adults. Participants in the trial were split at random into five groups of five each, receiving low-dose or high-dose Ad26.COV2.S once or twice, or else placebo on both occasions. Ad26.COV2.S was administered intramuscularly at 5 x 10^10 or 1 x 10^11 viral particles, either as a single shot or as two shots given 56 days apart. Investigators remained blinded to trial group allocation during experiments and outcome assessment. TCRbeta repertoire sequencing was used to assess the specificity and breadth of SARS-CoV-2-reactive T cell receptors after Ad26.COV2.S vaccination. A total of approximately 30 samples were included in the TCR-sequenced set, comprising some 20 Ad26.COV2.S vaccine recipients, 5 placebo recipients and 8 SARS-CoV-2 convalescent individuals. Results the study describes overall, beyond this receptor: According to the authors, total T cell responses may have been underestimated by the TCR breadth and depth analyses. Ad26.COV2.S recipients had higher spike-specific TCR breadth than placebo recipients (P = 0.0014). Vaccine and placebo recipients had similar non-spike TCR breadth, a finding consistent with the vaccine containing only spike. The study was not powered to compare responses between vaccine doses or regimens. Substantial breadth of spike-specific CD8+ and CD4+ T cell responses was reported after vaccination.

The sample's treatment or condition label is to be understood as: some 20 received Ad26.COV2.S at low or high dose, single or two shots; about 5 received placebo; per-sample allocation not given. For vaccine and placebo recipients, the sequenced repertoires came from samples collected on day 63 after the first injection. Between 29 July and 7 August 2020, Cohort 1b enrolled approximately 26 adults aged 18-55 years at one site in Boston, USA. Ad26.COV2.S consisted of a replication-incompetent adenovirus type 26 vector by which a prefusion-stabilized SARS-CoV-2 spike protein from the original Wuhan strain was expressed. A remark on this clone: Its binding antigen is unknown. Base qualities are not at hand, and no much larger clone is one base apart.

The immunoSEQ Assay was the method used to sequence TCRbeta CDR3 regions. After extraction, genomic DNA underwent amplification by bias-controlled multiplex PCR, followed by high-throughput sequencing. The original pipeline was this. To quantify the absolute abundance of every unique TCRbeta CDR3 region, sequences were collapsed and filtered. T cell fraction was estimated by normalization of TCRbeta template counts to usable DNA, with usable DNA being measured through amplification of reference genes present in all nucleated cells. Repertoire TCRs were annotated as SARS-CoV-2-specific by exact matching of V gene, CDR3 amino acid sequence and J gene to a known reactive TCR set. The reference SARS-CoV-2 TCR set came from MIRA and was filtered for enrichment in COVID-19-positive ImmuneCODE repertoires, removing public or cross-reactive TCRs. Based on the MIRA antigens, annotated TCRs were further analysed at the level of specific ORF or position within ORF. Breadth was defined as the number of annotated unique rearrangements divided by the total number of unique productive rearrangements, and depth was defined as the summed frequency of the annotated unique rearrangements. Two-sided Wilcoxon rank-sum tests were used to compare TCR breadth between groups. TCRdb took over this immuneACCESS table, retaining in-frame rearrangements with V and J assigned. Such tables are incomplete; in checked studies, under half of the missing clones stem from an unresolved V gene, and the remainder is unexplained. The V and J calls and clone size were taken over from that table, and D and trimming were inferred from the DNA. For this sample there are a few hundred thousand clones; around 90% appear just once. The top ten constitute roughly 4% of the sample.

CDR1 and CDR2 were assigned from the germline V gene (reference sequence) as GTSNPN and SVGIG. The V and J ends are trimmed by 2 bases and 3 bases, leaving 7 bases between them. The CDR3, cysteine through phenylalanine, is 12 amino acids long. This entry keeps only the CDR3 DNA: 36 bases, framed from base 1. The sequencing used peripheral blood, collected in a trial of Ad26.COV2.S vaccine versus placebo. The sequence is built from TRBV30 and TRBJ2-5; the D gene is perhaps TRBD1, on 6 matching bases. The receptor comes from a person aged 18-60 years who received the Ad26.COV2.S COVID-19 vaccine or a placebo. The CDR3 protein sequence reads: CAWSTGKETQYF. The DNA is TGTGCCTGGAGTACAGGGAAAGAGACCCAGTACTTC.